These T cell receptor beta chains were read from a single sample in a study of identical twins. One entry per CDR3 protein, called by TCRdb with MiXCR from the 5' RACE reads. The sample has over 600,000 distinct CDR3 sequences; around 20% are singletons. These data were likewise used in another study, on T cells expressing NK-cell markers.

Sequencing input: PBMCs. All receptors come from a woman under 30 in good health. CDR3s include the opening cysteine and the closing phenylalanine or tryptophan. D genes are given only for firm matches. Not every row has a clone size; where given, it reads once, few, many or a size class.

abundance	d_gene	v_gene	j_gene	CDR3aa	CDR3nt
NA	NA	TRBV6-2/TRBV6-3	TRBJ1-2	CAAASRSARDVYGYTF	TGTGCCGCCGCCTCCCGATCGGCCAGGGACGTCTACGGCTACACCTTC
NA	TRBD1	TRBV7-9	TRBJ2-2	CASTMGQGESTGELFF	TGTGCCAGCACCATGGGACAGGGTGAAAGCACCGGGGAGCTGTTTTTT
many	NA	TRBV5-1	TRBJ1-1	CASSLAQGYTEAFF	TGCGCCAGCAGCTTGGCCCAGGGTTACACTGAAGCTTTCTTT
NA	TRBD1	TRBV6-5	TRBJ2-3	CASRYRGYPTDTQYF	TGTGCCAGCAGGTACAGGGGGTACCCCACAGATACGCAGTATTTT
NA	NA	TRBV21-1	TRBJ2-1	CASSLRGTGKENEQFF	TGTGCCAGCAGCCTCAGGGGGACAGGGAAGGAAAATGAGCAGTTCTTC
NA	TRBD2	TRBV3-1	TRBJ2-5	CASSHPTSGVQETQYF	TGTGCCAGCAGCCACCCGACTAGCGGGGTGCAAGAGACCCAGTACTTC
NA	NA	TRBV15	TRBJ2-5	CATSRDGDGQETQYF	TGTGCCACCAGCAGAGATGGGGACGGGCAAGAGACCCAGTACTTC
NA	NA	TRBV20-1	TRBJ1-2	CSAKGRGSYTF	TGCAGTGCTAAGGGAAGGGGTAGCTACACCTTC
few	TRBD1	TRBV12-3/TRBV12-4	TRBJ2-4	CASSYGQGVTKNIQYF	TGTGCCAGCAGCTACGGACAGGGTGTTACCAAAAACATTCAGTACTTC
NA	NA	TRBV24-1	TRBJ1-2	CATSDSRAHGYTF	TGTGCCACCAGTGATAGCAGGGCCCATGGCTACACCTTC
NA	TRBD1	TRBV6-1	TRBJ2-3	CATKAQGKLDTQYF	TGTGCCACCAAGGCACAGGGGAAGTTGGATACGCAGTATTTT
many	TRBD1	TRBV20-1	TRBJ1-1	CSARGGRQGDTEAFF	TGCAGTGCTAGAGGAGGACGACAGGGGGACACTGAAGCTTTCTTT
NA	NA	TRBV20-1	TRBJ1-5	CSARPGLSNQPQHF	TGCAGTGCTAGGCCAGGGCTTAGCAATCAGCCCCAGCATTTT
few	NA	TRBV5-1	TRBJ2-7	CASSYSGSLTYEQYF	TGCGCCAGCAGCTACAGCGGGTCCCTAACCTACGAGCAGTACTTC